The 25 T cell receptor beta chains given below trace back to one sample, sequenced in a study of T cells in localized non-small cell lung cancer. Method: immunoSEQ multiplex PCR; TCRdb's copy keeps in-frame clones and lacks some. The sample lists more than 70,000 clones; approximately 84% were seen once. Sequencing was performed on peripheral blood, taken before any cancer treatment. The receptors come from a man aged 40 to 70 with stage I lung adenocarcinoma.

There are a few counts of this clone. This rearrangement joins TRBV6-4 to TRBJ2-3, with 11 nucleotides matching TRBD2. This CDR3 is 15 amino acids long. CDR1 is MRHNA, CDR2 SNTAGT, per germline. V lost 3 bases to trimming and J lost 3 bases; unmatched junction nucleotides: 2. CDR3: CASSERTSGTDTQYF. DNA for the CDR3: TGTGCCAGCAGTGAACGGACTAGCGGGACAGATACGCAGTATTTT.

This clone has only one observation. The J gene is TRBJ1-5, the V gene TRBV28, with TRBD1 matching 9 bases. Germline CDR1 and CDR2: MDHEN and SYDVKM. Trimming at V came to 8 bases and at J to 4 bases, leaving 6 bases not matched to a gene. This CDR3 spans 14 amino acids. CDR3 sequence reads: CASFTGGRNQPQHF. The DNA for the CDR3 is TGTGCCAGCTTTACAGGGGGCAGGAATCAGCCCCAGCATTTT.

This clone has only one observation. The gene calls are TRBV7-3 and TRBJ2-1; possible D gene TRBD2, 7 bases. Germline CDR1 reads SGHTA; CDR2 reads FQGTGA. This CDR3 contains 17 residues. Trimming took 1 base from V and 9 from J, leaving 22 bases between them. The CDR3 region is CASSLRGEGQGRSEQFF. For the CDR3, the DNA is TGTGCCAGCAGCTTAAGAGGGGAGGGGCAGGGGAGGAGTGAGCAGTTCTTC.

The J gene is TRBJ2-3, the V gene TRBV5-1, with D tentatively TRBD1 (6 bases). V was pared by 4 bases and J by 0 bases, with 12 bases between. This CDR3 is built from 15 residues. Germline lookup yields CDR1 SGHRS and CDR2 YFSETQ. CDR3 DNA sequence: TGCGCCAGCAGCCGAGGGACACCCAGCACAGATACGCAGTATTTT. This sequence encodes CASSRGTPSTDTQYF.

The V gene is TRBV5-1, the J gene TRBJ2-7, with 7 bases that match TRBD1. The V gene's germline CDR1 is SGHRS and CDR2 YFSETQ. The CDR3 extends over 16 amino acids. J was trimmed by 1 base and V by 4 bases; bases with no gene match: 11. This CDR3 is CASSAGTARPSYEQYF. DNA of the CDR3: TGCGCCAGCAGCGCCGGGACAGCGCGACCGTCCTACGAGCAGTACTTC.

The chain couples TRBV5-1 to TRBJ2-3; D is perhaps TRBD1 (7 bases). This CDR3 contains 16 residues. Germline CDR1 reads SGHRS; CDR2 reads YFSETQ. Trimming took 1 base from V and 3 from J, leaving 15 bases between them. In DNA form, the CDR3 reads TGCGCCAGCAGCTTGCCCGGAGGGGGCATGACAGATACGCAGTATTTT. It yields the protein CASSLPGGGMTDTQYF.

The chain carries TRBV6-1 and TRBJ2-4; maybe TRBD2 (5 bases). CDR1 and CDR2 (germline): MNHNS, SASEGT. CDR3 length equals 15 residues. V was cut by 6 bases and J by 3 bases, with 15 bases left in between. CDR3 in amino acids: CASRVGSIDKNIQYF. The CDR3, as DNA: TGTGCCAGCAGGGTAGGGAGCATAGACAAAAACATTCAGTACTTC.

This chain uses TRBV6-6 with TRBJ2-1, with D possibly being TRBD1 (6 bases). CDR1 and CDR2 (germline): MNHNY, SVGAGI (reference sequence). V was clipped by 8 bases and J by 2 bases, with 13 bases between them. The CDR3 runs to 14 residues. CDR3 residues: CASLTTGTYNEQFF. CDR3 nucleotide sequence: TGTGCCAGCCTTACGACAGGCACCTACAATGAGCAGTTCTTC.

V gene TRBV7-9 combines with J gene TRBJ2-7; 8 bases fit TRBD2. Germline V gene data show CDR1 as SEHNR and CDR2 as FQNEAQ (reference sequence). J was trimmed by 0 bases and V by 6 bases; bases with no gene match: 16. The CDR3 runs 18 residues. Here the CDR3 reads CASRLAGGARGVSYEQYF. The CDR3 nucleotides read TGTGCCAGCAGGCTGGCCGGGGGTGCGCGGGGGGTCTCCTACGAGCAGTACTTC. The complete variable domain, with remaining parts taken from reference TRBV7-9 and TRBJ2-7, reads DTGVSQNPRHKITKRGQNVTFRCDPISEHNRLYWYRQTLGQGPEFLTYFQNEAQLEKSRLLSDRFSAERPKGSFSTLEIQRTEQGDSAMYLCASRLAGGARGVSYEQYFGPGTRLTVT.

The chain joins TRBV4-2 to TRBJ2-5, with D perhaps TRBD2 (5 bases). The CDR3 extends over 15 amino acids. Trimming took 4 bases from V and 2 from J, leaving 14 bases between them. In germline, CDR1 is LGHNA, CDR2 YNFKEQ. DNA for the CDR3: TGTGCCAGCAGCCGAGGAAGACGGGATCAAGAGACCCAGTACTTC. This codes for CASSRGRRDQETQYF.

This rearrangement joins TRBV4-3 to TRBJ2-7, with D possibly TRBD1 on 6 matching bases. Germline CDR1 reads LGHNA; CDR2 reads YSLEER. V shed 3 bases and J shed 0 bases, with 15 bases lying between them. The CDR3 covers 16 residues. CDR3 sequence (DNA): TGCGCCAGCAGCCAGACCTCAGGGGTGGGCTCCTACGAGCAGTACTTC. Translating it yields CASSQTSGVGSYEQYF.

CDR3 amino acids: CASSVSGGVYGYEQFF. As DNA, the CDR3 is TGTGCCAGCAGCGTTAGCGGGGGGGTGTACGGGTATGAGCAGTTCTTC. V gene TRBV9 combines with J gene TRBJ2-1; 11 positions match TRBD2. The V gene's germline CDR1 is SGDLS and CDR2 YYNGEE. The CDR3 totals 16 residues. Losses at the gene ends were 2 bases for V and 8 bases for J; bases not matched to a gene: 9. The whole variable domain, filled in from reference TRBV9 and TRBJ2-1, reads DSGVTQTPKHLITATGQRVTLRCSPRSGDLSVYWYQQSLDQGLQFLIQYYNGEERAKGNILERFSAQQFPDLHSELNLSSLELGDSALYFCASSVSGGVYGYEQFFGPGTRLTVL.

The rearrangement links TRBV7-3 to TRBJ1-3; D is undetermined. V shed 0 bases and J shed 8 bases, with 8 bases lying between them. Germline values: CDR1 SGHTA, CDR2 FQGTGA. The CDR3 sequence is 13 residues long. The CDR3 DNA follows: TGTGCCAGCAGCTTAACCATCGGACACACCATATATTTT. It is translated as CASSLTIGHTIYF.

CDR3: CASSLAGGFNQPQHF. For the CDR3, the DNA is TGTGCCAGCAGCTTAGCGGGGGGCTTCAATCAGCCCCAGCATTTT. This chain uses TRBV7-8 with TRBJ1-5, with D possibly being TRBD1 (6 bases). V was cut by 0 bases and J by 3 bases, with 9 bases left in between. Germline CDR1 reads SGHVS; CDR2 reads FQNEAQ. This CDR3 spans 15 amino acids. The whole variable domain, remainder taken from reference TRBV7-8 and TRBJ1-5, is GAGVSQSPRYKVAKRGQDVALRCDPISGHVSLFWYQQALGQGPEFLTYFQNEAQLDKSGLPSDRFFAERPEGSVSTLKIQRTQQEDSAVYLCASSLAGGFNQPQHFGDGTRLSIL.

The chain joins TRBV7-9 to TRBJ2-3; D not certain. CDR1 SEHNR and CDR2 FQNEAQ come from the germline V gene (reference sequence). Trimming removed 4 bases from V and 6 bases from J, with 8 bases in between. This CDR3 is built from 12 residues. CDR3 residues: CASSSTADTQYF. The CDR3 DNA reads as TGTGCCAGCAGCTCGACCGCGGATACGCAGTATTTT.

In DNA form, the CDR3 reads TGTGCCAGTAGATATAAGGAGAGAAACACTGAAGCTTTCTTT. Residues: CASRYKERNTEAFF. The gene calls are TRBV19 and TRBJ1-1; D is uncertain. The CDR3 consists of 14 residues. Germline CDR1 is LNHDA and CDR2 is SQIVND (reference sequence). V lost 6 bases, J lost 2 bases, and 13 bases lay in between.

CDR3 bases: TGTGCCAGTACTACCCGGGACCGCTCTGGAAACACCATATATTTT. Amino acid sequence: CASTTRDRSGNTIYF. V usage is TRBV6-6 and J usage is TRBJ1-3; tentatively, D is TRBD1 (5 bases). V gave up 9 bases and J gave up 0 bases, with 15 bases separating them. The CDR3 runs 15 residues. Germline V gene sequence: CDR1 MNHNY, CDR2 SVGAGI (reference sequence).

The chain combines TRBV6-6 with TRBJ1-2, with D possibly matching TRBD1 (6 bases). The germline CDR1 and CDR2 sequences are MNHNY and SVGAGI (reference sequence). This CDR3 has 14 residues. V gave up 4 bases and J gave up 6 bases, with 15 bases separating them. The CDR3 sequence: CASSWHSGEDGYTF. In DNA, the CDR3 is TGTGCCAGCAGTTGGCATTCAGGGGAGGATGGCTACACCTTC.

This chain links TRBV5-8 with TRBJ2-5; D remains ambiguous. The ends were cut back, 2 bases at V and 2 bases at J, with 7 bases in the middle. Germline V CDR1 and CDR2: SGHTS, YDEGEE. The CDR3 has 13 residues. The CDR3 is CASSLAFQETQYF. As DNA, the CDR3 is TGTGCCAGCAGCTTAGCGTTTCAAGAGACCCAGTACTTC. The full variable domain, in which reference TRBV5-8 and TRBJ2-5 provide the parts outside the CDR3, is EAGVTQSPTHLIKTRGQQATLRCSPISGHTSVYWYQQALGLGLQFLLWYDEGEERNRGNFPPRFSGRQFPNYSSELNVNALELEDSALYLCASSLAFQETQYFGPGTRLLVL.

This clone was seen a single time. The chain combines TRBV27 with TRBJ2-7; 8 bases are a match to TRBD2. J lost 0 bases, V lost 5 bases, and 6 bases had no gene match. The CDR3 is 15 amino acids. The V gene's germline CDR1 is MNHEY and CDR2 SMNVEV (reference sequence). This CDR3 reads CASSTTGTSSYEQYF. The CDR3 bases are TGTGCCAGCAGTACGACCGGGACTAGCTCCTACGAGCAGTACTTC.

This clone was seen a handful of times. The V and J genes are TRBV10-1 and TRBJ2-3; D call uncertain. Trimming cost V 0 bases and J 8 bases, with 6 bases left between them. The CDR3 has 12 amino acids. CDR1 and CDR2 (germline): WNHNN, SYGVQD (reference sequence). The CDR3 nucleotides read TGCGCCAGCAGTGAGTCGGTGGCTACGCAGTATTTT. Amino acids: CASSESVATQYF.

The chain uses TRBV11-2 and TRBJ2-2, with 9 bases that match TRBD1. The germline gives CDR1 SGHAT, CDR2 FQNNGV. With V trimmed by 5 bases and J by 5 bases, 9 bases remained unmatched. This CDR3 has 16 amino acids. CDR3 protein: CASSGPGQGGTGELFF. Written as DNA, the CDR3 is TGTGCCAGCAGCGGGCCGGGACAGGGAGGGACCGGGGAGCTGTTTTTT.

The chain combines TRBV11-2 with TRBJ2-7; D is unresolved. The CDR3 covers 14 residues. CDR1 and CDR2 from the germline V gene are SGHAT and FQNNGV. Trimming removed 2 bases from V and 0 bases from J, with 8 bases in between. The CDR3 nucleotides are TGTGCCAGCAGCTTATTGGCAGCCTCCTACGAGCAGTACTTC. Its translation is CASSLLAASYEQYF.

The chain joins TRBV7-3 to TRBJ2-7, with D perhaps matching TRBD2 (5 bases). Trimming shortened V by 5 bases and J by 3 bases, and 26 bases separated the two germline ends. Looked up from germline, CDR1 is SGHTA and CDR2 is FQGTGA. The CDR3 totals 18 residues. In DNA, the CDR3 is TGTGCCAGCAGCCAAACTGTGTGGGAGCTCGAACAATGCTACGAGCAGTACTTC. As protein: CASSQTVWELEQCYEQYF.

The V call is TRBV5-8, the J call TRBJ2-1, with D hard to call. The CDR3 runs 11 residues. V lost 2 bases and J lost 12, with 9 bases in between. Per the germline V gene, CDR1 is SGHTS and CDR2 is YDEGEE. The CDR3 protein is CASSFSTSQFF. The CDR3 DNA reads TGTGCCAGCAGCTTTTCGACCTCGCAGTTCTTC.